This TCR beta chain stems from a study of graft-versus-host responses after intestinal transplantation. Looking at the study overall: Each patient got anti-thymocyte globulin induction, then tacrolimus and steroids for around three years. Study-wide findings and caveats: The study associated peak circulating GvH clone levels with early post-transplant HvG declines.

As to this clone: The antigen remains unidentified.

This CDR3 spans 13 amino acids. The germline V gene encodes CDR1 MDHEN and CDR2 SYDVKM. The V end was cut by 4 bases, the J end by 0 bases, with 6 bases between. Sequencing was performed with immunoSEQ multiplex PCR; in TCRdb, only in-frame clones are kept and a portion is missing. This sample has tens of thousands of clones, with approximately 90% found just once. Sequenced here: unstimulated CD8+ T cells sorted from spleen or lymph node cells, sampled before transplant. J is TRBJ1-1 and V is TRBV28; D is uncertain. The clonotype originates from a human donor who was the organ donor for an intestinal transplant. The CDR3 loop is CASSSTLNTEAFF. Written as DNA, the CDR3 is TGTGCCAGCAGTTCGACATTGAACACTGAAGCTTTCTTT.